Each of the 18 T cell receptor beta chains below was sequenced from the same sample in a study of blood T cell repertoires in COVID-19. Sequenced by immunoSEQ multiplex PCR; TCRdb stores in-frame clones only, minus some. The sample holds roughly 280,000 clones, about nine tenths seen once. Sequencing was done on a sample of peripheral blood. All receptors come from a man aged 45-65 years with acute or convalescent COVID-19.

This clone came up once. The chain couples TRBV29-1 to TRBJ1-1, with D perhaps TRBD1 (5 bases). Germline loops: CDR1 SQVTM, CDR2 ANQGSEA. V was shortened by 5 bases and J by 3 bases, with 13 bases between the two germline ends. The CDR3 contains 13 residues. The CDR3 sequence is CSVQTDTYTEAFF. CDR3 DNA: TGCAGCGTTCAGACGGACACCTACACTGAAGCTTTCTTT.

The V call is TRBV5-4, the J call TRBJ2-1; 11 bases fit TRBD1. This CDR3 has 14 residues. The germline V gene encodes CDR1 SGHNT and CDR2 YYREEE (reference sequence). V dropped 4 bases and J dropped 9; count of bases not matched to a gene: 6. CDR3 sequence (DNA): TGTGCCAGCAGCCAGGACAGGGGGCAGAGTGAGCAGTTCTTC. This codes for CASSQDRGQSEQFF.

The CDR3 nucleotides are TGTGCCAGCAGCACCCGGACAGGGGATCACGAGCAGTACTTC. Translated: CASSTRTGDHEQYF. The V and J genes are TRBV7-9 and TRBJ2-7, with 9 nucleotides matching TRBD1. This CDR3 spans 14 amino acids. From germline, CDR1 is SEHNR and CDR2 FQNEAQ (reference sequence). V lost 5 bases and J lost 5; bases outside the gene matches: 7.

The chain joins TRBV29-1 to TRBJ1-2; D is possibly TRBD1 (5 bases). With 4 bases removed from V and 8 bases from J, the gap between germline ends came to 8 bases. The CDR3 spans 10 residues. Germline CDR1 SQVTM, CDR2 ANQGSEA. CDR3 region: CSVGGEGYTF. The CDR3 DNA reads as TGCAGCGTTGGGGGCGAAGGCTACACCTTC. Filled out from reference TRBV29-1 and TRBJ1-2, the complete variable domain reads SAVISQKPSRDICQRGTSLTIQCQVDSQVTMMFWYRQQPGQSLTLIATANQGSEATYESGFVIDKFPISRPNLTFSTLTVSNMSPEDSSIYLCSVGGEGYTFGSGTRLTVV.

The chain employs TRBV5-4 and TRBJ2-3; the match to TRBD1 covers 7 bases. Germline V lookup: CDR1 SGHNT, CDR2 YYREEE (reference sequence). There are 14 residues in the CDR3. Unmatched junction bases numbered 10, after V lost 9 bases and J lost 3 bases. The DNA for the CDR3 is TGTGCCACCTTACAAGGGGGCCGGACAGATACGCAGTATTTT. Encoded protein: CATLQGGRTDTQYF.

This clone has just one count. CDR3 region: CASSPRETGNTIYF. CDR3 bases: TGTGCCAGCTCACCGAGGGAAACTGGAAACACCATATATTTT. The genes are TRBV18 and TRBJ1-3, with D hard to call. Trimming cost V 3 bases and J 2 bases, with 8 bases left between them. Germline assignment: CDR1 KGHSH and CDR2 LQKENI. The length of the CDR3 is 14 residues. The full variable domain, rest sourced from reference TRBV18 and TRBJ1-3, is NAGVMQNPRHLVRRRGQEARLRCSPMKGHSHVYWYRQLPEEGLKFMVYLQKENIIDESGMPKERFSAEFPKEGPSILRIQQVVRGDSAAYFCASSPRETGNTIYFGEGSWLTVV.

The chain carries TRBV4-2 and TRBJ2-7; TRBD2 matches at 14 bases. CDR1 and CDR2 from the germline V gene are LGHNA and YNFKEQ. CDR3 length: 17 residues. Losses at the gene ends were 4 bases for V and 4 bases for J; bases not matched to a gene: 9. The CDR3 protein is CASSRTMTSGGEYEQYF. The CDR3 region has the DNA TGTGCCAGCAGCCGGACGATGACTAGCGGGGGGGAATACGAGCAGTACTTC.

The chain uses TRBV5-1 and TRBJ1-6, with 10 bases aligning to TRBD1. Trimming removed 3 bases from V and 13 bases from J; junction bases left unmatched: 10. This CDR3 has 15 residues. Germline CDR1 is SGHRS and CDR2 is YFSETQ. This CDR3 reads CASSSGPGQGNPLHF. The CDR3, as DNA: TGCGCCAGCAGCTCCGGCCCGGGACAGGGGAATCCCCTCCACTTT. Based on the CDR3 plus reference TRBV5-1 and TRBJ1-6, the full variable domain is KAGVTQTPRYLIKTRGQQVTLSCSPISGHRSVSWYQQTPGQGLQFLFEYFSETQRNKGNFPGRFSGRQFSNSRSEMNVSTLELGDSALYLCASSSGPGQGNPLHFGNGTRLTVT.

This clone was counted once. The J gene is TRBJ1-5, the V gene TRBV9; TRBD1 matches at 8 bases. This CDR3 comprises 15 residues. V lost 3 bases and J lost 3; bases outside the gene matches: 5. Germline-derived CDR1 and CDR2 are SGDLS and YYNGEE. The CDR3 reads CASSAQGQANQPQHF. The CDR3 nucleotides are TGTGCCAGCAGCGCCCAGGGACAGGCCAATCAGCCCCAGCATTTT. The full variable domain, its missing parts supplied by reference TRBV9 and TRBJ1-5, is DSGVTQTPKHLITATGQRVTLRCSPRSGDLSVYWYQQSLDQGLQFLIQYYNGEERAKGNILERFSAQQFPDLHSELNLSSLELGDSALYFCASSAQGQANQPQHFGDGTRLSIL.

This clone was observed a handful of times. The chain couples TRBV20-1 to TRBJ1-4; the D gene is possibly TRBD1 (6 bases). The CDR3 is 11 amino acids. From germline, CDR1 is DFQATT and CDR2 SNEGSKA (reference sequence). V lost 6 bases and J lost 8, with 10 bases in between. The chain's CDR3 is CSAAGDEKLFF. DNA of the CDR3: TGCAGTGCCGCAGGGGACGAAAAACTGTTTTTT.

This clone was recorded once. The rearrangement joins TRBV5-4 to TRBJ1-2; D is undetermined. In germline, CDR1 is SGHNT, CDR2 YYREEE (reference sequence). V was pared by 0 bases and J by 4 bases, with 10 bases between. The CDR3 extends over 14 amino acids. The CDR3 coding sequence is TGTGCCAGCAGCTTGGAAGCAGACTTCTATGGCTACACCTTC. It yields the protein CASSLEADFYGYTF.

This rearrangement joins TRBV9 to TRBJ1-2; D is unclear. CDR1 SGDLS and CDR2 YYNGEE come from the germline V gene. The V and J ends lost 2 bases and 2 bases respectively, with 4 bases between them. The CDR3 is 12 residues long. The CDR3 loop reads CASSVENYGYTF. DNA for the CDR3: TGTGCCAGCAGCGTCGAGAACTATGGCTACACCTTC.

V is TRBV7-2 and J is TRBJ1-1; 11 nucleotides agree with TRBD1. The CDR3 has 14 amino acids. J gave up 11 bases and V 6 bases, and 11 bases lay outside the gene matches. CDR1 is SGHTA and CDR2 is FQGNSA in the germline V gene. CDR3 bases: TGTGCCAGCAGTCGACCGGGACAGGGGGTAGAGGCTTTCTTT. It yields the protein CASSRPGQGVEAFF.

J is TRBJ1-4 and V is TRBV10-3; unclear D gene. Germline V gives CDR1 ENHRY, CDR2 SYGVKD. This CDR3 is built from 14 residues. V was shortened by 2 bases and J by 5 bases, with 9 bases between the two germline ends. CDR3 sequence: CAISENGLNEKLFF. CDR3 bases: TGTGCCATCAGTGAGAACGGTTTAAATGAAAAACTGTTTTTT.

In this sample, this clone turned up once. The chain joins TRBV19 to TRBJ2-5; 14 bases map to TRBD2. CDR1 and CDR2 from the germline V gene are LNHDA and SQIVND (reference sequence). CDR3 size: 17 residues. V gave up 4 bases and J gave up 4 bases; unmatched junction bases: 8. CDR3 loop: CASSTDRLAGGLETQYF. CDR3 in DNA: TGTGCCAGTAGTACCGACCGACTAGCGGGGGGGTTAGAGACCCAGTACTTC.

The chain links TRBV7-9 to TRBJ1-5; D is undetermined. Trimming stripped 2 bases from V and 3 bases from J, with 5 bases between. CDR1 is SEHNR and CDR2 is FQNEAQ in the germline V gene (reference sequence). The CDR3 length is 13 residues. CDR3 region: CASSLNINQPQHF. For the CDR3, the DNA is TGTGCCAGCAGCTTAAATATCAATCAGCCCCAGCATTTT.

The chain links TRBV11-3 to TRBJ2-7, with 12 bases fitting TRBD1. V was pared by 4 bases and J by 7 bases, with 5 bases of the junction left unmatched. Germline V gene lookup returns CDR1 SGHNT and CDR2 YENEEA. The CDR3 has 14 amino acids. The CDR3 bases are TGTGCCAGCAGCTCGGGACAGGGGGCGAGGGAGCAGTACTTC. It yields the protein CASSSGQGAREQYF.

This clone was counted once. The CDR3 nucleotides are TGTGCCAGCAGTTTTTTAGGGGGCGAAGGAGAGAATTCACCCCTCCACTTT. It is translated as CASSFLGGEGENSPLHF. The rearrangement joins TRBV27 to TRBJ1-6; 7 nucleotides agree with TRBD1. The V gene's germline CDR1 is MNHEY and CDR2 SMNVEV (reference sequence). Trimming cost V 3 bases and J 7 bases; bases outside gene matches: 12. The CDR3 covers 17 residues.